This TCR beta chain was captured by sequencing in a study of OX40 agonist ivuxolimab in advanced cancers. About the research overall: It was ivuxolimab, an agonistic anti-OX40 (CD134) antibody, that patients were treated with. Cohort: approximately 83% men, mean age about 62, aged roughly 20 to 79. Three patients, one with hepatocellular carcinoma and two with cutaneous melanoma, responded partially.

The CDR3 has 13 amino acids. Trimming stripped 2 bases from V and 1 base from J, with 5 bases between. The germline CDR1 and CDR2 sequences are MNHEY and SVGAGI. Sequencing used immunoSEQ multiplex PCR; TCRdb keeps in-frame clones, though not all of them. The sample consists of about 45,000 clones, 85% to 90% of them appearing once. The chain uses TRBV6-5 and TRBJ1-2, with D unresolved. The TCR sequence derives from an adult with an advanced solid tumor such as melanoma, head and neck, liver or kidney cancer. The sequencing used CD4+ or CD8+ T cells sorted from blood, collected in a trial of the OX40 agonist ivuxolimab. This CDR3 is CASSYLNNYGYTF. In DNA form, the CDR3 reads TGTGCCAGCAGTTACCTCAATAACTATGGCTACACCTTC.